These 11 T cell receptor beta chains came from one sample sequenced in a study of cytomegalovirus exposure and HLA in healthy donors. Profiling relied on immunoSEQ multiplex PCR, and the TCRdb table lists in-frame clones only, not all of them. The table has more than 250,000 clones, around 90% seen once. The specimen sequenced was PBMCs. Receptors originate from a young woman in good health and CMV-seropositive.

This clone was observed once. The chain links TRBV6-4 to TRBJ2-5; TRBD1 agrees at 8 bases. The CDR3 length is 13 residues. Per the germline V gene, CDR1 is MRHNA and CDR2 is SNTAGT. J was trimmed by 1 base and V by 11 bases; bases with no gene match: 6. The CDR3: CAGMDRAQETQYF. In DNA, the CDR3 is TGTGCCGGCATGGACAGGGCCCAAGAGACCCAGTACTTC.

This sequence joins TRBV7-9 and TRBJ1-2; 7 bases agree with TRBD1. Germline-derived CDR1 and CDR2 are SEHNR and FQNEAQ (reference sequence). This CDR3 is 15 amino acids long. The J segment lost 2 bases and the V segment lost 6 bases, leaving 9 bases of the junction unmatched. The CDR3 bases are TGTGCCAGCAGTGATGGACAGGCCCCAAACTATGGCTACACCTTC. It is translated as CASSDGQAPNYGYTF.

CDR3 in DNA: TGTGCCAGCAGTCTCCACAGGGGGCGCGTGAGTGGGAACACTGAAGCTTTCTTT. It is translated as CASSLHRGRVSGNTEAFF. The chain carries TRBV27 and TRBJ1-1; 9 positions agree with TRBD1. The CDR3 sequence is 18 residues long. Germline V gives CDR1 MNHEY, CDR2 SMNVEV (reference sequence). J lost 1 base, V lost 5 bases, and 14 bases had no gene match.

This clone was seen once. The chain combines TRBV28 with TRBJ2-1; D is unresolved. CDR1 and CDR2 from the germline V gene are MDHEN and SYDVKM. With 5 bases removed from V and 5 bases from J, the gap between germline ends came to 10 bases. CDR3 length equals 13 residues. CDR3 sequence reads: CASSRRFDNEQFF. The CDR3 nucleotides are TGTGCCAGCAGTAGGAGATTTGACAATGAGCAGTTCTTC.

The J gene is TRBJ2-7, the V gene TRBV27; D might be TRBD2 (5 bases). The V gene lost 2 bases and the J gene lost 7 bases, with 6 bases spanning the gap. Per the germline V gene, CDR1 is MNHEY and CDR2 is SMNVEV (reference sequence). This CDR3 spans 11 amino acids. The chain's CDR3 is CASSLRGEQYF. CDR3 nucleotides: TGTGCCAGCAGTTTACGGGGTGAGCAGTACTTC.

CDR3 loop: CASSNSGNEQYF. In nucleotides, the CDR3 is TGTGCCAGCAGCAACAGTGGCAACGAGCAGTACTTC. The rearrangement joins TRBV11-2 to TRBJ2-7; D remains unclear. Germline V gene data show CDR1 as SGHAT and CDR2 as FQNNGV. This CDR3 contains 12 residues. The V and J ends lost 5 bases and 5 bases respectively, with 10 bases between them.

The genes are TRBV7-9 and TRBJ2-1, with 9 bases aligning to TRBD2. J was trimmed by 3 bases and V by 1 base; bases with no gene match: 1. This CDR3 comprises 15 residues. Looked up from germline, CDR1 is SEHNR and CDR2 is FQNEAQ (reference sequence). The CDR3 DNA reads TGTGCCAGCAGCTTAGTTAGCGGGAGCTACAATGAGCAGTTCTTC. Its translation: CASSLVSGSYNEQFF.

The rearrangement uses TRBV27 and TRBJ1-3; D is unresolved. This CDR3 region has 15 residues. Germline V gives CDR1 MNHEY, CDR2 SMNVEV (reference sequence). The V end lost 5 bases, the J end lost 2 bases, and 13 bases lay between the germline ends. This CDR3 reads CASSADPAPGNTIYF. For the CDR3, the DNA is TGTGCCAGCAGTGCCGACCCGGCCCCTGGAAACACCATATATTTT.

V gene TRBV7-2 combines with J gene TRBJ1-5; 7 nucleotides match TRBD1. Germline V lookup: CDR1 SGHTA, CDR2 FQGNSA. The CDR3 covers 17 residues. V dropped 2 bases and J dropped 1; count of bases not matched to a gene: 8. The CDR3 here is CASSLSRTGRSNQPQHF. CDR3 sequence (DNA): TGTGCCAGCAGCTTAAGTAGGACAGGTCGAAGCAATCAGCCCCAGCATTTT.

Here the CDR3 reads CASTSYKDEQFF. Here the CDR3 DNA reads TGTGCCAGCACCAGTTATAAGGATGAGCAGTTCTTC. This rearrangement joins TRBV5-6 to TRBJ2-1; D unresolved. The germline CDR1 and CDR2 sequences are SGHDT and YYEEEE. CDR3 length equals 12 residues. With 6 bases removed from V and 8 bases from J, the gap between germline ends came to 12 bases.

The chain recombines TRBV29-1 with TRBJ2-5, with 10 bases matching TRBD1. J gave up 7 bases and V 6 bases, and 11 bases lay outside the gene matches. Germline-derived CDR1 and CDR2 are SQVTM and ANQGSEA. The CDR3 is 14 amino acids. The chain's CDR3 is CSVAGTGELGTQYF. CDR3 DNA sequence: TGCAGCGTAGCCGGGACAGGGGAACTCGGGACCCAGTACTTC. Using reference TRBV29-1 and TRBJ2-5 for the parts outside the CDR3, the full variable domain is SAVISQKPSRDICQRGTSLTIQCQVDSQVTMMFWYRQQPGQSLTLIATANQGSEATYESGFVIDKFPISRPNLTFSTLTVSNMSPEDSSIYLCSVAGTGELGTQYFGPGTRLLVL.